This passage covers 26 T cell receptor beta chains from one sample sequenced in a study of blood T cells in healthy people across ages. The second PCR ran roughly 6 to 11 cycles with a sample-barcoded 5' primer and J-beta primers. TCRdb recomputed calls from the 5' RACE reads with MiXCR, one row per CDR3 protein. The data show hundreds of thousands of distinct CDR3 sequences, approximately 55% seen once. Sequenced: blood. These receptor sequences come from a man at least 80 years old in good health.

This clonotype showed up just a few times. The chain recombines TRBV2 with TRBJ1-4, with D hard to call. V was shortened by 1 base and J by 5 bases, with 5 bases between the two germline ends. CDR1 and CDR2 (germline): SNHLY, FYNNEI. This CDR3 is built from 13 residues. The CDR3 here is CASSEGPNEKLFF. Written as DNA, the CDR3 is TGTGCCAGCAGTGAAGGTCCAAATGAAAAACTGTTTTTT.

This sequence joins TRBV29-1 and TRBJ2-7; 9 bases agree with TRBD2. Germline CDR1 reads SQVTM; CDR2 reads ANQGSEA. The V and J ends lost 6 bases and 6 bases, in that order; junction bases with no gene match: 12. This CDR3 is 14 amino acids long. The CDR3 DNA is TGCAGCGTCGCTGATGGAGCGGGAGGATCCGAGCAGTACTTC. Its translation: CSVADGAGGSEQYF.

The J gene is TRBJ2-7, the V gene TRBV29-1; D may be TRBD1 (6 bases). The CDR3 is 14 amino acids. Deletions cut 1 base from V and 6 bases from J, with 16 bases between. Germline V CDR1 and CDR2: SQVTM, ANQGSEA. This CDR3 is CSVEVGRGLGEQYF. CDR3 nucleotides: TGCAGCGTTGAAGTTGGCAGGGGTCTTGGCGAGCAGTACTTC.

The chain recombines TRBV5-1 with TRBJ2-3; 12 positions agree with TRBD2. Germline V CDR1 and CDR2: SGHRS, YFSETQ. The V segment lost 4 bases and the J segment 1 base; nucleotides outside the gene matches: 4. This CDR3 is built from 16 residues. For the CDR3, the DNA is TGCGCCAGCAGCGGGGGACTAGCGGGCGGCACAGATACGCAGTATTTT. Translating gives CASSGGLAGGTDTQYF.

There are many counts of this clonotype. The chain carries TRBV7-3 and TRBJ2-3; possible D gene TRBD1, 5 bases. CDR1 SGHTA and CDR2 FQGTGA come from the germline V gene. V was trimmed by 2 bases and J by 2 bases, leaving 11 bases between them. The CDR3 contains 15 residues. DNA for the CDR3: TGTGCCAGCAGCTTACTAGGGGCACACACAGATACGCAGTATTTT. Its translation: CASSLLGAHTDTQYF.

The chain recombines TRBV6-5 with TRBJ2-7; 7 bases are shared with TRBD1. The V gene end was trimmed by 5 bases and the J gene end by 4 bases; junction bases not matched to a gene: 8. Germline loops: CDR1 MNHEY, CDR2 SVGAGI. There are 14 residues in the CDR3. Here the CDR3 DNA reads TGTGCCAGCAGTGACACGGGCAGGGGGTACGAGCAGTACTTC. It specifies CASSDTGRGYEQYF.

This clonotype occurred a few times. The chain employs TRBV18 and TRBJ1-1; no definite D call. Germline assignment: CDR1 KGHSH and CDR2 LQKENI. The V gene lost 1 base and the J gene lost 1 base, with 7 bases spanning the gap. The CDR3 covers 14 residues. DNA of the CDR3: TGTGCCAGCTCACCACGAGTAGGGAACACTGAAGCTTTCTTT. Amino acid sequence: CASSPRVGNTEAFF.

The J gene is TRBJ1-5, the V gene TRBV30; perhaps TRBD1 as D (6 bases). Germline CDR1 reads GTSNPN; CDR2 reads SVGIG (reference sequence). The germline V and J ends were trimmed by 4 bases and 2 bases, with 12 bases remaining between them. The CDR3 runs 14 residues. The CDR3 nucleotides read TGTGCCTGGAAACAGGGTAGGGGCAATCAGCCCCAGCATTTT. This translates into CAWKQGRGNQPQHF.

This clonotype was counted a few times. The rearrangement links TRBV7-3 to TRBJ2-1; a possible D gene is TRBD2 (6 bases). Looked up from germline, CDR1 is SGHTA and CDR2 is FQGTGA. The CDR3 loop spans 15 amino acids. V was shortened by 5 bases and J by 8 bases, with 19 bases between the two germline ends. This CDR3 is CASSPRTTLRDEQFF. CDR3 DNA sequence: TGTGCCAGCAGCCCCCGGACTACGCTCCGGGATGAGCAGTTCTTC.

The rearrangement joins TRBV12-3 or TRBV12-4 to TRBJ2-3; 13 bases are a match to TRBD2. The ends lost 6 bases at V and 14 bases at J; junction bases unmatched: 17. This CDR3 has 16 residues. CDR3 DNA sequence: TGTGCCAGCAGCCCCCGGACTAGCGGGAGCAGTAGATACGCGTATTTT. This codes for CASSPRTSGSSRYAYF.

The genes are TRBV12-3 or TRBV12-4 and TRBJ2-1, with TRBD2 as a possible D gene (6 bases). The CDR3 has 14 amino acids. With 5 bases removed from V and 4 bases from J, the gap between germline ends came to 12 bases. In nucleotides, the CDR3 is TGTGCCAGCAGTCCATCGGGACTGTACAATGAGCAGTTCTTC. Amino acids: CASSPSGLYNEQFF.

The chain couples TRBV18 to TRBJ2-3; weak D call: TRBD1 (5 bases). Germline CDR1 reads KGHSH; CDR2 reads LQKENI. The CDR3 is 15 amino acids. V lost 3 bases, J lost 0 bases, and 10 bases lay in between. The CDR3 DNA reads as TGTGCCAGCTCACCGGACATCAGTAGCACAGATACGCAGTATTTT. It codes for CASSPDISSTDTQYF.

The chain joins TRBV25-1 to TRBJ2-3; unclear D gene. The ends were cut back, 2 bases at V and 2 bases at J, with 14 bases in the middle. The CDR3 is 16 residues long. The germline V gene encodes CDR1 MGHDK and CDR2 SYGVNS. Here the CDR3 DNA reads TGTGCCAGCAGTGAAGAGATAGGGCTTGCCACAGATACGCAGTATTTT. Amino acids: CASSEEIGLATDTQYF.

The chain has TRBV6-2 or TRBV6-3 and TRBJ2-6, with D perhaps assigned TRBD1 or TRBD2 (7 bases each). CDR1 and CDR2 (germline): MNHEY, SVGEGT. Trimming pared 6 bases from V and 0 bases from J, leaving 12 bases between. The CDR3 is made up of 16 amino acids. CDR3 amino acids: CASSRGGFSGANVLTF. The CDR3 region has the DNA TGTGCCAGCAGCAGGGGGGGTTTCTCTGGGGCCAACGTCCTGACTTTC.

The rearrangement joins TRBV6-4 to TRBJ2-7; 14 nucleotides line up with TRBD2. V shed 3 bases, J shed 5 bases, and the junction held 6 bases outside the gene matches. Germline V gene lookup returns CDR1 MRHNA and CDR2 SNTAGT. The CDR3 is 16 residues long. Here the CDR3 reads CASSDEGLAGVDEQYF. The CDR3 DNA follows: TGTGCCAGCAGTGATGAGGGACTAGCGGGAGTGGACGAGCAGTACTTC.

This clonotype was observed a single time. This chain connects TRBV28 to TRBJ2-7, with TRBD2 matching over 7 bases. The CDR3 totals 16 residues. The ends lost 4 bases at V and 2 bases at J; junction bases unmatched: 11. Germline V CDR1 and CDR2: MDHEN, SYDVKM. The CDR3 DNA reads as TGTGCCAGCAGTTCGGTTGGCGGGAGAGGGGCCTACGAGCAGTACTTC. It is translated as CASSSVGGRGAYEQYF. Looking up the rest from reference TRBV28 and TRBJ2-7 gives the full variable domain: DVKVTQSSRYLVKRTGEKVFLECVQDMDHENMFWYRQDPGLGLRLIYFSYDVKMKEKGDIPEGYSVSREKKERFSLILESASTNQTSMYLCASSSVGGRGAYEQYFGPGTRLTVT.

The chain couples TRBV4-3 to TRBJ2-7; perhaps TRBD1 as D (5 bases). The germline gives CDR1 LGHNA, CDR2 YSLEER. The V end lost 2 bases, the J end lost 6 bases, and 20 bases lay between the germline ends. This CDR3 has 16 amino acids. CDR3 protein: CASSQYPRALTIEQYF. Written as DNA, the CDR3 is TGCGCCAGCAGCCAATACCCCAGGGCCCTTACGATCGAGCAGTACTTC.

This chain links TRBV7-9 with TRBJ2-5; 7 positions match TRBD1. This CDR3 is built from 14 residues. The germline CDR1 and CDR2 sequences are SEHNR and FQNEAQ (reference sequence). V lost 3 bases, J lost 9 bases, and 10 bases stayed unmatched. The CDR3 region has the DNA TGTGCCAGCAGCTTGGAGATGGACAGGCACCCCCAGTACTTC. Protein product: CASSLEMDRHPQYF.

This sequence joins TRBV7-9 and TRBJ2-3, with unresolved D. CDR3 length equals 17 residues. V lost 5 bases and J 2 bases, leaving 20 bases between the germline ends. CDR1 and CDR2 from the germline V gene are SEHNR and FQNEAQ (reference sequence). The CDR3 DNA is TGTGCCAGCAGCCGTAGAGACGGAAAACTAATCACAGATACGCAGTATTTT. This gives the protein CASSRRDGKLITDTQYF.

This clonotype was recorded a few times. One end of the junction is discordant with germline, which a read error may explain. The genes are TRBV14 and TRBJ2-5, with TRBD2 matching 7 bases. The assigned J gene may be wrong: the sequence end matches TRBJ2-7 better. This CDR3 contains 15 residues. Germline CDR1 and CDR2: SGHDN and FVKESK. CDR3 residues: CASRQEGGAPYEQYF. The CDR3 nucleotides read TGTGCCAGCAGACAAGAGGGAGGGGCCCCCTACGAGCAGTACTTC.

The chain is built from TRBV12-3 or TRBV12-4 and TRBJ1-1; D not resolved. V was trimmed by 3 bases and J by 5 bases, leaving 4 bases between them. This CDR3 comprises 11 residues. The CDR3 DNA reads TGTGCCAGCAGTTTGGAGACTGAAGCTTTCTTT. Its translation is CASSLETEAFF.

The chain carries TRBV15 and TRBJ1-3, with a weak D call TRBD1 (5 bases). V was shortened by 0 bases and J by 10 bases, with 13 bases between the two germline ends. The CDR3 is made up of 14 amino acids. The germline gives CDR1 LNHNV, CDR2 YYDKDF (reference sequence). The CDR3 region has the DNA TGTGCCACCAGCAGAGATATGAGGGGCCGGACCATATATTTT. It encodes CATSRDMRGRTIYF.

V usage is TRBV5-1 and J usage is TRBJ2-3; D is undetermined. Germline CDR1 and CDR2: SGHRS and YFSETQ. This CDR3 has 14 amino acids. Between the trimmed V and J ends, which lost 1 base and 3 bases, there was a span of 9 bases. The CDR3 reads CASSLFDATDTQYF. In DNA form, the CDR3 reads TGCGCCAGCAGCTTGTTTGATGCAACAGATACGCAGTATTTT.

This rearrangement joins TRBV20-1 to TRBJ2-3, with D possibly being TRBD2 (5 bases). Germline lookup yields CDR1 DFQATT and CDR2 SNEGSKA (reference sequence). Trimming shortened V by 3 bases and J by 0 bases, and 16 bases separated the two germline ends. The CDR3 is 16 residues long. Here the CDR3 DNA reads TGCAGTGCTAGTCCATTAGCGATTCGTAGCACAGATACGCAGTATTTT. Its protein is CSASPLAIRSTDTQYF.

This sequence joins TRBV28 and TRBJ2-5; D is perhaps TRBD1 or TRBD2 (5 bases each). The end of the DNA is better explained by TRBJ2-4, so the J call may be wrong. The CDR3 contains 13 residues. CDR1 is MDHEN and CDR2 is SYDVKM in the germline V gene. CDR3 amino acids: CASLRDGPNIQYF. CDR3 coding DNA: TGTGCCAGCCTAAGGGACGGCCCAAACATTCAGTACTTC.

About this clonotype: Relative to the germline gene, one junction end is altered; a read error may explain this. The chain recombines TRBV29-1 with TRBJ2-1; TRBD2 agrees at 11 bases. The CDR3 spans 11 residues. From germline, CDR1 is SQVTM and CDR2 ANQGSEA. The CDR3 sequence: CSGGGGNEQFF. CDR3 DNA: TGTAGCGGGGGGGGAGGCAATGAGCAGTTCTTC.